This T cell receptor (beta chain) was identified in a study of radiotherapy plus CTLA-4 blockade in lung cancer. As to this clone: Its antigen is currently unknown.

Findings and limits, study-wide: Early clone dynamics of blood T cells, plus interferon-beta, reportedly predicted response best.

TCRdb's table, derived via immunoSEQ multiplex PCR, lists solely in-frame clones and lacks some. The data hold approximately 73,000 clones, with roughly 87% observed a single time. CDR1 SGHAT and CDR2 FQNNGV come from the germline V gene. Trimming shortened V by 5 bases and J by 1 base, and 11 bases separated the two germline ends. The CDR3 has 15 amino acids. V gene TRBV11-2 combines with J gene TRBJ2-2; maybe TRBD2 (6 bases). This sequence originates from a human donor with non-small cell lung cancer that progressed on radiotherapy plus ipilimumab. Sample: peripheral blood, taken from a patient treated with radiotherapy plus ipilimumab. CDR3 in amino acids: CASSQGLRNTGELFF. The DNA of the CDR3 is TGTGCCAGCAGCCAGGGACTTAGGAACACCGGGGAGCTGTTTTTT.